This T cell receptor beta chain was recovered during a study of shared clonotypes between healthy human individuals. The ends lost 5 bases at V and 1 base at J; junction bases unmatched: 2. Germline loops: CDR1 SGHNT, CDR2 YENEEA. The CDR3 has 15 residues. In the authors' methods: Junction-only sequences without quality scores came from ImmunoSEQ, so filtering differed. TCRdb keeps only in-frame clones here, not all; method: immunoSEQ multiplex PCR. The V and J calls and the clone size are those of that table, but D and trimming were determined from the DNA. This sample carries about 470,000 clones, around 75% of them seen once, and the ten largest clones take about 13%.

The specimen sequenced was PBMCs. V and J are TRBV11-3 and TRBJ2-7; 13 bases agree with TRBD2. This TCR derives from a woman aged 35 to 49 in good health. Some clones in this sample may be carry-over from other donors' samples. CDR3 in DNA: TGTGCCAGCAGCCCGGGACTAGCGGGGTCCTACGAGCAGTACTTC. Translated, it gives CASSPGLAGSYEQYF. The whole variable domain, filled in from reference TRBV11-3 and TRBJ2-7, reads EAGVVQSPRYKIIEKKQPVAFWCNPISGHNTLYWYLQNLGQGPELLIRYENEEAVDDSQLPKDRFSAERLKGVDSTLKIQPAELGDSAVYLCASSPGLAGSYEQYFGPGTRLTVT.